One and the same sample provided the 21 T cell receptor beta chains below, sequenced in a study of shared clonotypes between healthy human individuals. Here immunoSEQ multiplex PCR was the method, and the copy in TCRdb shows in-frame clones only, minus some. The table shows some 2,400,000 clones, with around 95% occurring only once. Material: naive CD4+ T cells sorted from blood. The subset: CD45RA+ positively selected. The origin of the receptors is a young man in good health.

V usage is TRBV7-8 and J usage is TRBJ2-5; TRBD2 matches 8 bases. From germline, CDR1 is SGHVS and CDR2 FQNEAQ. V lost 4 bases, J lost 1 base, and 8 bases stayed unmatched. The CDR3 is 16 amino acids. DNA for the CDR3: TGTGCCAGCAGCTCCCCCCTAGCGGGCTCCCAAGAGACCCAGTACTTC. Translated: CASSSPLAGSQETQYF.

The chain joins TRBV2 to TRBJ1-2, with 9 bases matching TRBD1. Germline CDR1 SNHLY, CDR2 FYNNEI. V dropped 2 bases and J dropped 8; count of bases not matched to a gene: 9. The CDR3 runs 15 residues. The CDR3 sequence: CASSEWYGTGKGYTF. CDR3 nucleotides: TGTGCCAGCAGTGAATGGTATGGGACAGGGAAGGGCTACACCTTC.

V is TRBV5-1 and J is TRBJ2-7; the D is unclear. The germline V gene encodes CDR1 SGHRS and CDR2 YFSETQ. This CDR3 region has 13 residues. V was shortened by 1 base and J by 2 bases, with 7 bases between the two germline ends. The CDR3 sequence is CASSLPETYEQYF. The CDR3 nucleotides are TGCGCCAGCAGCTTGCCCGAGACCTACGAGCAGTACTTC.

The V call is TRBV30, the J call TRBJ2-2; TRBD1 matches at 8 bases. The CDR3 consists of 17 residues. V shed 2 bases, J shed 1 base, and the junction held 9 bases outside the gene matches. The V gene's germline CDR1 is GTSNPN and CDR2 SVGIG (reference sequence). The CDR3 nucleotides are TGTGCCTGGAGTAGGACAGGGTACGGTGGGAACACCGGGGAGCTGTTTTTT. Protein: CAWSRTGYGGNTGELFF.

The chain uses TRBV5-1 and TRBJ2-3; TRBD1 matches at 11 bases. The CDR3 is 16 amino acids. Germline CDR1 SGHRS, CDR2 YFSETQ. The V segment lost 4 bases and the J segment 3 bases; nucleotides outside the gene matches: 7. The CDR3 DNA follows: TGCGCCAGCAGCCAACCTGGGACAGGGGGGACAGATACGCAGTATTTT. It yields the protein CASSQPGTGGTDTQYF.

The chain recombines TRBV2 with TRBJ2-7; D gene uncertain. This CDR3 spans 12 amino acids. Trimming stripped 5 bases from V and 3 bases from J, with 8 bases between. Germline V CDR1 and CDR2: SNHLY, FYNNEI. This CDR3 is CASSQANYEQYF. The CDR3 DNA sequence: TGTGCCAGCAGTCAGGCCAACTACGAGCAGTACTTC.

V usage is TRBV10-3 and J usage is TRBJ1-2; the D gene is possibly TRBD1 (5 bases). The V end was cut by 4 bases, the J end by 4 bases, with 13 bases between. The germline V gene encodes CDR1 ENHRY and CDR2 SYGVKD. The CDR3 has 14 amino acids. The CDR3 sequence: CAISAPRDLYGYTF. The CDR3 nucleotides read TGTGCCATCAGTGCACCCCGGGACCTCTATGGCTACACCTTC.

The chain combines TRBV11-2 with TRBJ2-3; no firm D call. V was cut by 0 bases and J by 5 bases, with 9 bases left in between. This CDR3 spans 14 amino acids. CDR1 is SGHAT, CDR2 FQNNGV, per germline. The CDR3 loop is CASSLDKPVDTQYF. CDR3 DNA sequence: TGTGCCAGCAGCTTAGATAAACCCGTAGATACGCAGTATTTT.

The chain couples TRBV4-2 to TRBJ1-2; TRBD1 agrees at 8 bases. The J segment lost 5 bases and the V segment lost 3 bases, leaving 8 bases of the junction unmatched. The CDR3 is made up of 15 amino acids. Germline CDR1 reads LGHNA; CDR2 reads YNFKEQ. CDR3 sequence: CASSQVGQGGYGYTF. CDR3 nucleotide sequence: TGTGCCAGCAGCCAGGTTGGACAGGGAGGGTATGGCTACACCTTC.

Details on this clone: This sample includes further DNA sequences coding for the same CDR3. J is TRBJ2-7 and V is TRBV30, with 7 positions matching TRBD1. The CDR3 totals 11 residues. From germline, CDR1 is GTSNPN and CDR2 SVGIG (reference sequence). V lost 3 bases to trimming and J lost 4 bases; unmatched junction nucleotides: 0. CDR3 DNA: TGTGCCTGGAGGACAGGGTACGAGCAGTACTTC. Residues: CAWRTGYEQYF.

The chain is built from TRBV6-6 and TRBJ2-7; no clear D gene. CDR1 and CDR2 (germline): MNHNY, SVGAGI (reference sequence). This CDR3 spans 15 amino acids. Trimming removed 0 bases from V and 3 bases from J, with 12 bases in between. CDR3 coding DNA: TGTGCCAGCAGTTACTCTAACCAGCCTCACTACGAGCAGTACTTC. Protein product: CASSYSNQPHYEQYF.

The V and J genes are TRBV6-5 and TRBJ2-7, with D perhaps matching TRBD1 (6 bases). From germline, CDR1 is MNHEY and CDR2 SVGAGI. V was clipped by 5 bases and J by 7 bases, with 15 bases between them. This CDR3 region has 13 residues. The CDR3 DNA reads as TGTGCCAGCAGTCACGCTGAGGGGACAGAGCAGTACTTC. Translating it yields CASSHAEGTEQYF.

J is TRBJ1-5 and V is TRBV6-5; no firm D call. This CDR3 is 13 amino acids long. Between the trimmed V and J ends, which lost 0 bases and 7 bases, there was a span of 7 bases. Germline CDR1 is MNHEY and CDR2 is SVGAGI. The CDR3 sequence is CASSYSDGQPQHF. For the CDR3, the DNA is TGTGCCAGCAGTTACTCAGACGGACAGCCCCAGCATTTT.

The chain combines TRBV7-2 with TRBJ1-4; D not certain. Germline CDR1 SGHTA, CDR2 FQGNSA. The ends were cut back, 2 bases at V and 4 bases at J, with 8 bases in the middle. The length of the CDR3 is 14 residues. For the CDR3, the DNA is TGTGCCAGCAGCTTAAGTTTGATTAATGAAAAACTGTTTTTT. As protein: CASSLSLINEKLFF.

The chain links TRBV28 to TRBJ1-5; D might be TRBD1 (5 bases). The V end was cut by 4 bases, the J end by 6 bases, with 10 bases between. Germline loops: CDR1 MDHEN, CDR2 SYDVKM. CDR3 size: 13 residues. The CDR3 sequence: CASSSPGGQPQHF. CDR3 sequence (DNA): TGTGCCAGCAGTTCGCCCGGGGGTCAGCCCCAGCATTTT.

V gene TRBV18 combines with J gene TRBJ1-1, with D uncertain. CDR1 is KGHSH and CDR2 is LQKENI in the germline V gene. The CDR3 has 14 amino acids. V was trimmed by 2 bases and J by 1 base, leaving 8 bases between them. In DNA, the CDR3 is TGTGCCAGCTCACCAGGGCTTGGGAACACTGAAGCTTTCTTT. This gives the protein CASSPGLGNTEAFF.

The chain couples TRBV27 to TRBJ1-5; no firm D call. Germline CDR1 MNHEY, CDR2 SMNVEV (reference sequence). The V end lost 1 base, the J end lost 3 bases, and 7 bases lay between the germline ends. CDR3 length equals 14 residues. The CDR3 DNA is TGTGCCAGCAGTTTATACAGCCCCAATCAGCCCCAGCATTTT. This codes for CASSLYSPNQPQHF.

The chain has TRBV20-1 and TRBJ2-7, with 7 bases that match TRBD1. This CDR3 has 10 residues. Germline loops: CDR1 DFQATT, CDR2 SNEGSKA (reference sequence). The J segment lost 9 bases and the V segment lost 5 bases, leaving 4 bases of the junction unmatched. CDR3: CSAETGRQYF. CDR3 DNA sequence: TGCAGTGCTGAGACAGGGAGGCAGTACTTC.

The V gene is TRBV4-1, the J gene TRBJ2-7, with 12 bases aligning to TRBD1. The germline V gene has CDR1 MGHRA and CDR2 YSYEKL. CDR3 length: 18 amino acids. Germline trimming cut 2 bases from V and 2 bases from J; bases unmatched to any gene: 10. The CDR3 loop is CASSQTGTGGYGTYEQYF. CDR3 nucleotide sequence: TGCGCCAGCAGCCAAACGGGGACAGGGGGCTACGGGACCTACGAGCAGTACTTC.

The V gene is TRBV18, the J gene TRBJ2-3, with D possibly TRBD1 on 6 matching bases. There are 14 residues in the CDR3. From germline, CDR1 is KGHSH and CDR2 LQKENI. The V end was cut by 3 bases, the J end by 14 bases, with 21 bases between. The CDR3 is CASSPPATTGYVYF. The DNA for the CDR3 is TGTGCCAGCTCACCCCCCGCTACGACAGGTTATGTGTATTTT.

In its sample, this clone was seen once. V is TRBV30 and J is TRBJ2-3; 7 nucleotides line up with TRBD2. V gave up 2 bases and J gave up 1 base; unmatched junction bases: 9. The CDR3 has 16 amino acids. CDR1 GTSNPN and CDR2 SVGIG come from the germline V gene (reference sequence). CDR3 sequence (DNA): TGTGCCTGGAGTACGTACCTGGGAGGGGGCACAGATACGCAGTATTTT. The encoded protein is CAWSTYLGGGTDTQYF. Together with reference TRBV30 and TRBJ2-3, the CDR3 gives the full variable domain: SQTIHQWPATLVQPVGSPLSLECTVEGTSNPNLYWYRQAAGRGLQLLFYSVGIGQISSEVPQNLSASRPQDRQFILSSKKLLLSDSGFYLCAWSTYLGGGTDTQYFGPGTRLTVL.